This TCR beta chain was captured by sequencing in a study of blood T cell repertoires in COVID-19 (TCRdb year 2020). Study-wide context: The collaborator samples originated in the United States, Italy and Spain and spanned the acute and convalescent phases of COVID-19. The dataset comprised deeply sampled blood TCRbeta repertoires from subjects exposed to, actively infected with, or recovered from COVID-19. Nearly every sample came with metadata listing a de-identified subject ID, COVID-19 status, age in years and sex. HLA class I and class II types, where available, came from metadata supplied by the sample provider rather than from assay-based typing. Samples were obtained from the ongoing ImmuneRACE study (first 160 participants) and from approximately 1,200 subjects provided by 6 global collaborators. The repertoires were made available in a free public database intended to serve as a resource for research on the immune response to SARS-CoV-2. The prospective study material was composed of cDNA or gDNA derived from T cells, B-cell-depleted T cells, or PBMCs.

The immunoSEQ Assay, a bias-controlled multiplex PCR, was used to amplify TCRbeta CDR3 regions from genomic DNA. The original methods were these. Within the assay, amplification of reference gene primers was used to estimate how many nucleated cells each sample contained. To quantify the absolute abundance of each unique TCRbeta CDR3 rearrangement, sequence reads were collapsed and filtered. Productive Simpson clonality was computed per sample as the square root of Simpson's diversity index over productive rearrangements. This is the immuneACCESS table as TCRdb keeps it, with only in-frame sequences that have V and J called. A part of the clones is gone; compared with another copy, unresolved V genes explain less than half, and the rest is unexplained. V and J calls and clone size come straight from that table; D and trimming were deduced from the DNA. The sample records 70,000 or so clones, around 86% of which are singletons. The top ten constitute roughly 11% of the sample.

CDR1 and CDR2 are read off the germline V gene as SGDLS and YYNGEE. V is clipped by 2 bases and J by 0 bases, and the sequence between their germline boundaries is 9 bases long. The CDR3 goes from the cysteine to the phenylalanine over 15 residues. Only the CDR3 part of the read is kept: 45 bases, read in frame from the first base. Results and caveats for the whole study, not just this receptor: How much clinical and demographic metadata was included differed by source and by participant, and the metadata was provided uncurated.

Whole blood was collected in K2EDTA tubes by collaborating institutions according to the institutions' own protocols. For TCRbeta analysis, collaborators shipped samples as frozen whole blood, isolated PBMCs, or DNA extracted from either of those sample types. With respect to this clone: Its recognized antigen is unknown. No base qualities exist here, and no much larger clone lies one base off it.

Material: peripheral blood. Recombination linked TRBV9 to TRBJ1-3; D gene: possibly TRBD1, on 6 matching bases. The clonotype comes from a woman under 30 with acute or convalescent COVID-19. The CDR3 in this case is CASSVQDSSGNTIYF. The DNA sequence reads TGTGCCAGCAGCGTCCAGGACAGCTCTGGAAACACCATATATTTT.